This T cell receptor (beta chain) was sequenced during a study of blood T cell repertoires in COVID-19. Recruited during active infection, patients (from Seattle) were subsequently followed longitudinally. Authors' processing steps: Estimated nucleated cell counts came from reference gene primer amplification. The assay was immunoSEQ multiplex PCR, and TCRdb's table has in-frame clones only and misses some. Clone size and the V and J calls come from that table; the DNA yielded D and trimming. Found here are about 22,000 clones, roughly nine tenths of them singletons; the top ten hold 25% to 30%. CDR1 and CDR2 (germline): SGHTA, FQGNSA. V dropped 1 base and J dropped 4; count of bases not matched to a gene: 1. The CDR3 extends over 14 amino acids.

This clonotype originated in a man aged 65-85 years with COVID-19, enrolled during active disease. V is TRBV7-2 and J is TRBJ2-5, with 9 bases that match TRBD1. The sequenced material came from peripheral blood. CDR3 sequence reads: CASSLDRGRETQYF. CDR3 sequence (DNA): TGTGCCAGCAGCTTAGACAGGGGGCGAGAGACCCAGTACTTC.